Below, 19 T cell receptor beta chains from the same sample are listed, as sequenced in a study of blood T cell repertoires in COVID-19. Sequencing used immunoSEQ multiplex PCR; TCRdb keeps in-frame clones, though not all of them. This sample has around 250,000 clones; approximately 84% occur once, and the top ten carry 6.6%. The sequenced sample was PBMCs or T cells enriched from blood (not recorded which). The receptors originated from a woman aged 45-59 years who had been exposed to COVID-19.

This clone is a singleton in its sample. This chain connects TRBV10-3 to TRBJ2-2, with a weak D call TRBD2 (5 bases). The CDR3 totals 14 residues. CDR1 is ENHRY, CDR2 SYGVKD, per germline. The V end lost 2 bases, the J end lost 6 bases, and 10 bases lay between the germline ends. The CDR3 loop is CAISESRRAGELFF. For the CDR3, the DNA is TGTGCCATCAGTGAGAGCAGGCGGGCCGGGGAGCTGTTTTTT.

CDR3 residues: CASSARSGQGLNEQFF. CDR3 coding DNA: TGTGCCAGCAGTGCAAGGTCGGGACAGGGGTTGAATGAGCAGTTCTTC. The chain joins TRBV6-1 to TRBJ2-1, with TRBD1 matching over 10 bases. The CDR3 consists of 16 residues. Losses at the gene ends were 4 bases for V and 7 bases for J; bases not matched to a gene: 10. Germline CDR1 reads MNHNS; CDR2 reads SASEGT.

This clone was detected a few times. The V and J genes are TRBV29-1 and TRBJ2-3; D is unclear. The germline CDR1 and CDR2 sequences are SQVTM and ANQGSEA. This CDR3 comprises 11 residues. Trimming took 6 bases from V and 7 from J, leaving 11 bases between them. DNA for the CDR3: TGCAGCGTGCGATATAGTAATACGCAGTATTTT. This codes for CSVRYSNTQYF.

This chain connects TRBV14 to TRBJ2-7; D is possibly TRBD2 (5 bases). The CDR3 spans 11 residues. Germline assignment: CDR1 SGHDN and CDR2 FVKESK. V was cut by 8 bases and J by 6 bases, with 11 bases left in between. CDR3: CASGMRAEQYF. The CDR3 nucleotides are TGTGCCAGCGGGATGAGGGCCGAGCAGTACTTC.

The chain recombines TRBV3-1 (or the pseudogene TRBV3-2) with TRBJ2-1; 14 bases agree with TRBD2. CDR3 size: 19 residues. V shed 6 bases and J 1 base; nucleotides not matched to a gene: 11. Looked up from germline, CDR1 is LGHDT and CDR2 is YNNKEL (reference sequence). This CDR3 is CASSSGLAGGTTSYNEQFF. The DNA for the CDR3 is TGTGCCAGCAGTTCCGGACTAGCGGGGGGAACCACTTCCTACAATGAGCAGTTCTTC.

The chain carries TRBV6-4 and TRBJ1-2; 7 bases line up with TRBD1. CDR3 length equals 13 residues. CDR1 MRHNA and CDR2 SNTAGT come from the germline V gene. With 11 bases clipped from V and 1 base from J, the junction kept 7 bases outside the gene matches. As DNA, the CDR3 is TGTGCCGGCCGACAGGGACATAACTATGGCTACACCTTC. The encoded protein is CAGRQGHNYGYTF.

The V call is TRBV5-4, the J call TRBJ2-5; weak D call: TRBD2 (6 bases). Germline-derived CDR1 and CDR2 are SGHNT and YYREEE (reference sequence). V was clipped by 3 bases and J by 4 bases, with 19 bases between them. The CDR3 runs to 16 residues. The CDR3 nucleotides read TGTGCCAGCAGCTCCGCCCTAGGCGGGACCGGAGAGACCCAGTACTTC. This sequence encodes CASSSALGGTGETQYF.

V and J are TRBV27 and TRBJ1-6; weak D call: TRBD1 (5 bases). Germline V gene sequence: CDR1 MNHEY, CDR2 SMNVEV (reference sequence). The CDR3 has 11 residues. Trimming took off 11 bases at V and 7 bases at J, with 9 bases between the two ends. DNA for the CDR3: TGTGCCTTGGGGGGGAATTCACCCCTCCACTTT. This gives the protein CALGGNSPLHF.

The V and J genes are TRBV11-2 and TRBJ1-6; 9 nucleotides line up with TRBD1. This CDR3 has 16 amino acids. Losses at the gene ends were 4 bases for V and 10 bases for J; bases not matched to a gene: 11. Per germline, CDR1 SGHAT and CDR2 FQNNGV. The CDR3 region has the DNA TGTGCCAGCAGCTCCGGACAGGGGACGATTTGGTCACCCCTCCACTTT. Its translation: CASSSGQGTIWSPLHF.

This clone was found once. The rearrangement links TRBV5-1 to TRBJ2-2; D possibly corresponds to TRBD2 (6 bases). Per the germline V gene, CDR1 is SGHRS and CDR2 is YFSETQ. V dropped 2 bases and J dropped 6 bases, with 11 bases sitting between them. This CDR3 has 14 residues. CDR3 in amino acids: CASSFDSGPGELFF. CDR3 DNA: TGCGCCAGCAGCTTCGACAGCGGGCCCGGGGAGCTGTTTTTT.

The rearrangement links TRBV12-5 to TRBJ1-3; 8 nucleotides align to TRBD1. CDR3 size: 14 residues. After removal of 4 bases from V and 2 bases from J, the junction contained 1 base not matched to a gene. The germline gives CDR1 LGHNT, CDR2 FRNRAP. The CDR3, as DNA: TGTGCTAGTGGTTCGGGACAGGCTGGAAACACCATATATTTT. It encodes CASGSGQAGNTIYF.

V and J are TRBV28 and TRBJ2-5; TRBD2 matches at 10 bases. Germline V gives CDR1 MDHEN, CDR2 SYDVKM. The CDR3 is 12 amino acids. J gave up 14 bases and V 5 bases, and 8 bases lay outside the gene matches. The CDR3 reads CASSLFSGGHYF. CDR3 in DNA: TGTGCCAGCAGTCTCTTTAGCGGGGGGCATTACTTC.

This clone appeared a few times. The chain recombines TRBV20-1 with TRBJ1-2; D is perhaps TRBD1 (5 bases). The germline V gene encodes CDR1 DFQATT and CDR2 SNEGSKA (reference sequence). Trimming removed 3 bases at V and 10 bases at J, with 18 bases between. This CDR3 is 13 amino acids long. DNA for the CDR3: TGCAGTGCTAGTTCTGTCATCACAGGTCCCTACACCTTC. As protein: CSASSVITGPYTF.

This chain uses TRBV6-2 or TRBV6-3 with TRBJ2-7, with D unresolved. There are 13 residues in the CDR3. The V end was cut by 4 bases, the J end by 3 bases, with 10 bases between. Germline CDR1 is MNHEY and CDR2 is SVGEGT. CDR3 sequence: CASSSQIFYEQYF. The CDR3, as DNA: TGTGCCAGCAGTTCACAGATTTTCTACGAGCAGTACTTC.

The CDR3 DNA reads as TGTGCCAGCAGCCAAGATCTTGGGGGCAGAGAGGAGACCCAGTACTTC. Its translation is CASSQDLGGREETQYF. The chain is built from TRBV3-1 (or the pseudogene TRBV3-2) and TRBJ2-5; TRBD1 might be the D (6 bases). The CDR3 covers 16 residues. The germline gives CDR1 LGHDT, CDR2 YNNKEL (reference sequence). V lost 0 bases to trimming and J lost 5 bases, with 16 bases between them.

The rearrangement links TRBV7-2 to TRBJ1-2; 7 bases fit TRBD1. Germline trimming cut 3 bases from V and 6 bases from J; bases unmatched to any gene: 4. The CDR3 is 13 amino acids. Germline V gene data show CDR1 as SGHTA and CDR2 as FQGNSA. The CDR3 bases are TGTGCCAGCAGCTTGGACAGGTCGAATGGCTACACCTTC. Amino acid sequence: CASSLDRSNGYTF. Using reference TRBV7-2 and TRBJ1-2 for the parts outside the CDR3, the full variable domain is GAGVSQSPSNKVTEKGKDVELRCDPISGHTALYWYRQSLGQGLEFLIYFQGNSAPDKSGLPSDRFSAERTGGSVSTLTIQRTQQEDSAVYLCASSLDRSNGYTFGSGTRLTVV.

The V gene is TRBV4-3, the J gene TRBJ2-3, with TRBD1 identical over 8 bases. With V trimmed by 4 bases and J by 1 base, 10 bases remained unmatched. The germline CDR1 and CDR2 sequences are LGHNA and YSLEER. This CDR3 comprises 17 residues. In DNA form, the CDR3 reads TGCGCCAGCAGCCCAGGACAGGGCGGACCCGGCACAGATACGCAGTATTTT. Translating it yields CASSPGQGGPGTDTQYF.

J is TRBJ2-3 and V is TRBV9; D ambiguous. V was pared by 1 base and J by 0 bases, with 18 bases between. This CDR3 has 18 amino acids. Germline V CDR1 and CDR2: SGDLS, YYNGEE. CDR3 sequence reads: CASSVTGEGGSSTDTQYF. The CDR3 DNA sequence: TGTGCCAGCAGCGTAACGGGTGAAGGCGGCAGTAGCACAGATACGCAGTATTTT.

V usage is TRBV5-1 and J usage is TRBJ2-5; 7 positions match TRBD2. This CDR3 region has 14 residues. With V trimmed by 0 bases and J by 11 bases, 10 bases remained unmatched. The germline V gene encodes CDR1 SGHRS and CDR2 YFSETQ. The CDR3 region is CASSLGDRAGPQYF. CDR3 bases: TGCGCCAGCAGCTTGGGGGACCGAGCGGGGCCTCAGTACTTC.